This TCR beta chain originates from a study of T cell responses to AZD1222 COVID-19 vaccine. Whole-study context: The analysis combined second doses at about 4 or about 12 weeks. The study, taken as a whole, reports: Sampling captured repertoires only after the peak T cell response.

The method was immunoSEQ multiplex PCR; TCRdb's version includes in-frame clones alone and lacks a portion of them. The sample gives about 100,000 clones, roughly nine tenths of which show up once; around 2% is in the top ten. The CDR3 runs to 17 residues. The germline V gene encodes CDR1 WSHSY and CDR2 SAAADI. Trimming removed 0 bases at V and 0 bases at J, with 12 bases between. About this clone: Its antigen is unidentified.

The TCR originated in an adult in good health. The sample in question was peripheral blood, obtained on day 0 of AZD1222 vaccination. The J gene is TRBJ2-1, the V gene TRBV10-2; D is uncertain. This chain's CDR3 is CASSESKARSSYNEQFF. CDR3 bases: TGCGCCAGCAGTGAGTCGAAGGCGCGGAGCTCCTACAATGAGCAGTTCTTC.